This T cell receptor (beta chain) appears in the sequencing data of a study of molecular identifiers for immune sequencing clone quantification. The overall study: The replicates split RNA from roughly 20,000 or 100,000 naive CD8 cells five ways and sequenced four.

Comments on this clonotype: This may be a read error: a much more frequent sequence differs by one nucleotide. In this CDR3 the conserved last residue, phenylalanine or tryptophan, is missing, so a read error is likely.

Each CDR3 protein gets one entry after TCRdb re-called the PCR reads with MiXCR. The sample yields 490,000 or so distinct CDR3 sequences, about a quarter seen once. CDR3 size: 14 residues. Trimming took 5 bases from V and 5 from J, leaving 12 bases between them. Germline V gives CDR1 MNHNY, CDR2 SVGAGI (reference sequence). The sequence was obtained from a human donor in good health. Some libraries in this study had Jurkat cell RNA spiked in. The V gene is TRBV6-6, the J gene TRBJ1-4, with D possibly matching TRBD1 (6 bases). Material for sequencing was naive CD8+ T cells from blood, with Jurkat cell RNA spiked in. The sample's subset: FACS-sorted CD8+CD4-CCR7+CD45RA+ naive T cells. CDR3 amino acids: CASSATGSNEKLFL. CDR3 bases: TGTGCCAGCAGTGCGACAGGCTCAAATGAAAAACTGTTTTTA.